The rows below give T cell receptor beta chains drawn from one sample of a study of TIL therapy for anti-PD-1-resistant metastatic lung cancer. Sequenced by immunoSEQ multiplex PCR; TCRdb stores in-frame clones only, minus some. The table lists tens of thousands of clones, around 63% of them singletons. Specimen: blood, collected at baseline. These receptors came from a person between 30 and 79 years old with non-small cell lung cancer. Both conserved end residues are part of each CDR3. Fields, in order: D gene, clone size, J gene, V gene, CDR3 protein, CDR3 DNA. The D gene is left open where the match is weak. Rows may omit the clone size; those that give it use once, few, many or a size class.

d_gene: -
abundance: few
j_gene: TRBJ2-7
v_gene: TRBV2
CDR3aa: CASSGTGFGYEQYF
CDR3nt: TGTGCCAGCAGTGGGACCGGGTTCGGGTACGAGCAGTACTTC

d_gene: TRBD2
abundance: -
j_gene: TRBJ2-1
v_gene: TRBV9
CDR3aa: CASSVEGLAENEQFF
CDR3nt: TGTGCCAGCAGCGTAGAGGGACTAGCGGAAAATGAGCAGTTCTTC

d_gene: TRBD2
abundance: -
j_gene: TRBJ2-1
v_gene: TRBV5-8
CDR3aa: CASSPRTSGNINEQFF
CDR3nt: TGTGCCAGCAGCCCAAGGACTAGCGGGAATATCAATGAGCAGTTCTTC

d_gene: -
abundance: -
j_gene: TRBJ1-1
v_gene: TRBV29-1
CDR3aa: CSVGRLQTGGYTEAFF
CDR3nt: TGCAGCGTGGGCCGGTTACAAACTGGTGGGTACACTGAAGCTTTCTTT

d_gene: -
abundance: -
j_gene: TRBJ2-2
v_gene: TRBV25-1
CDR3aa: CASSVRGELFF
CDR3nt: TGTGCCAGCAGTGTTCGGGGGGAGCTGTTTTTT

d_gene: -
abundance: -
j_gene: TRBJ1-3
v_gene: TRBV20-1
CDR3aa: CSARFGDTIYF
CDR3nt: TGCAGTGCTAGATTCGGAGACACCATATATTTT

d_gene: TRBD1
abundance: -
j_gene: TRBJ1-1
v_gene: TRBV5-4
CDR3aa: CASSVSPTGGTEAFF
CDR3nt: TGTGCCAGCAGCGTATCACCTACAGGGGGCACTGAAGCTTTCTTT

d_gene: -
abundance: -
j_gene: TRBJ2-5
v_gene: TRBV5-5
CDR3aa: CASSYFLGEETQYF
CDR3nt: TGTGCCAGCAGTTACTTCCTCGGGGAAGAGACCCAGTACTTC

d_gene: -
abundance: -
j_gene: TRBJ2-5
v_gene: TRBV19
CDR3aa: CASSPLDSGETQYF
CDR3nt: TGTGCCAGTAGTCCCCTTGACAGCGGGGAGACCCAGTACTTC

d_gene: -
abundance: -
j_gene: TRBJ1-2
v_gene: TRBV5-1
CDR3aa: CASSLASNYGYTF
CDR3nt: TGCGCCAGCAGCTTGGCCTCCAACTATGGCTACACCTTC

d_gene: -
abundance: -
j_gene: TRBJ2-4
v_gene: TRBV29-1
CDR3aa: CSVEVQGFPLNIQYF
CDR3nt: TGCAGCGTTGAAGTTCAAGGGTTCCCATTAAACATTCAGTACTTC

d_gene: -
abundance: -
j_gene: TRBJ1-5
v_gene: TRBV30
CDR3aa: CAWSDRDNQPQHF
CDR3nt: TGTGCCTGGAGTGACAGGGATAATCAGCCCCAGCATTTT

d_gene: TRBD1
abundance: -
j_gene: TRBJ1-1
v_gene: TRBV5-1
CDR3aa: CASSLTGEADTEAFF
CDR3nt: TGCGCCAGCAGCTTGACAGGGGAGGCGGACACTGAAGCTTTCTTT

d_gene: TRBD2
abundance: -
j_gene: TRBJ2-5
v_gene: TRBV5-4
CDR3aa: CASSNSGGVQETQYF
CDR3nt: TGTGCCAGCAGCAATAGCGGGGGGGTACAAGAGACCCAGTACTTC

d_gene: -
abundance: -
j_gene: TRBJ2-7
v_gene: TRBV11-2
CDR3aa: CASSPTGYEQYF
CDR3nt: TGTGCCAGCAGCCCGACTGGGTACGAGCAGTACTTC

d_gene: -
abundance: -
j_gene: TRBJ1-4
v_gene: TRBV5-5
CDR3aa: CASSLGLSTNEKLFF
CDR3nt: TGTGCCAGCAGCTTGGGCCTATCAACTAATGAAAAACTGTTTTTT

d_gene: -
abundance: -
j_gene: TRBJ1-2
v_gene: TRBV5-4
CDR3aa: CASIDGNYGYTF
CDR3nt: TGTGCCAGCATAGACGGAAACTATGGCTACACCTTC

d_gene: -
abundance: few
j_gene: TRBJ2-7
v_gene: TRBV10-3
CDR3aa: CAISESDPRVYEQYF
CDR3nt: TGTGCCATCAGTGAGTCCGACCCAAGGGTCTACGAGCAGTACTTC

d_gene: -
abundance: -
j_gene: TRBJ1-3
v_gene: TRBV5-1
CDR3aa: CASSPRSSSGNTIYF
CDR3nt: TGCGCCAGCAGCCCTCGAAGTAGCTCTGGAAACACCATATATTTT

d_gene: -
abundance: -
j_gene: TRBJ1-2
v_gene: TRBV30
CDR3aa: CAWSVQRHYGYTF
CDR3nt: TGTGCCTGGAGTGTACAACGCCACTATGGCTACACCTTC

d_gene: TRBD1
abundance: -
j_gene: TRBJ2-5
v_gene: TRBV5-1
CDR3aa: CASSPQQGAGETQYF
CDR3nt: TGCGCCAGCAGCCCACAACAGGGGGCAGGAGAGACCCAGTACTTC

d_gene: TRBD1
abundance: -
j_gene: TRBJ1-2
v_gene: TRBV5-1
CDR3aa: CASSPGTGGALYGYTF
CDR3nt: TGCGCCAGCAGCCCCGGGACAGGGGGCGCGTTATATGGCTACACCTTC

d_gene: -
abundance: -
j_gene: TRBJ1-5
v_gene: TRBV5-4
CDR3aa: CASSFGGSNQPQHF
CDR3nt: TGTGCCAGCAGCTTCGGGGGATCCAATCAGCCCCAGCATTTT

d_gene: -
abundance: -
j_gene: TRBJ2-7
v_gene: TRBV9
CDR3aa: CASSLTGSSYEQYF
CDR3nt: TGTGCCAGCAGCTTGACCGGGAGTTCCTACGAGCAGTACTTC

d_gene: TRBD2
abundance: -
j_gene: TRBJ2-2
v_gene: TRBV11-3
CDR3aa: CASSPTSGSGGELFF
CDR3nt: TGTGCCAGCAGCCCAACTAGCGGGAGCGGCGGGGAGCTGTTTTTT

d_gene: -
abundance: -
j_gene: TRBJ2-7
v_gene: TRBV2
CDR3aa: CANSGEYEQYF
CDR3nt: TGTGCCAACTCGGGCGAGTACGAGCAGTACTTC

d_gene: -
abundance: -
j_gene: TRBJ1-5
v_gene: TRBV19
CDR3aa: CASSIPGGGARQPQHF
CDR3nt: TGTGCCAGTAGTATACCCGGAGGGGGGGCGCGTCAGCCCCAGCATTTT

d_gene: TRBD1
abundance: -
j_gene: TRBJ2-2
v_gene: TRBV7-6
CDR3aa: CASSSSGQGRGELFF
CDR3nt: TGTGCCAGCAGCTCTTCGGGACAGGGACGTGGGGAGCTGTTTTTT

d_gene: TRBD1
abundance: -
j_gene: TRBJ1-2
v_gene: TRBV7-2
CDR3aa: CASSARSTGAVGYTF
CDR3nt: TGTGCCAGCAGCGCAAGGTCAACAGGGGCTGTGGGCTACACCTTC

d_gene: TRBD1
abundance: -
j_gene: TRBJ2-3
v_gene: TRBV5-1
CDR3aa: CASSFGTGGIDTQYF
CDR3nt: TGCGCCAGCAGCTTCGGTACAGGGGGCATAGATACGCAGTATTTT

d_gene: TRBD1
abundance: -
j_gene: TRBJ1-2
v_gene: TRBV15
CDR3aa: CATSPGQVDYGYTF
CDR3nt: TGTGCCACCAGCCCAGGACAGGTCGACTATGGCTACACCTTC

d_gene: -
abundance: -
j_gene: TRBJ2-5
v_gene: TRBV5-1
CDR3aa: CASSLVLSGVEETQYF
CDR3nt: TGCGCCAGCAGCTTGGTATTATCGGGGGTGGAAGAGACCCAGTACTTC

d_gene: -
abundance: -
j_gene: TRBJ2-1
v_gene: TRBV19
CDR3aa: CASSTRRTIINEQFF
CDR3nt: TGTGCCAGTAGTACACGCAGGACCATAATCAATGAGCAGTTCTTC